The 20 T cell receptor beta chains presented below share a single source sample, sequenced in a study of T cell responses to AZD1222 COVID-19 vaccine. Generated by immunoSEQ multiplex PCR, the TCRdb table keeps only in-frame clones and is missing some. There are some 140,000 clones in the sample; around 93% occur only once, and 6% to 7% lies in the top ten. The starting material was peripheral blood, obtained 28 days after the second AZD1222 dose. The receptor set was obtained from an adult who received the AZD1222 COVID-19 vaccine.

The V gene is TRBV19, the J gene TRBJ1-5, with D possibly TRBD1 on 5 matching bases. Germline assignment: CDR1 LNHDA and CDR2 SQIVND (reference sequence). Trimming took 5 bases from V and 7 from J, leaving 21 bases between them. This CDR3 spans 16 amino acids. The CDR3 DNA reads as TGTGCCAGTAGTGACCGGATGGGGCCGGGCTGGCAGCCCCAGCATTTT. Amino acids: CASSDRMGPGWQPQHF.

This clone was picked up one time. The rearrangement uses TRBV18 and TRBJ2-3; the match to TRBD2 covers 14 bases. Germline CDR1 is KGHSH and CDR2 is LQKENI. With 0 bases clipped from V and 5 bases from J, the junction kept 7 bases outside the gene matches. The CDR3 contains 18 residues. CDR3 DNA sequence: TGTGCCAGCTCACCACCGGGACTAGCGGGGGCCACGGAAGATACGCAGTATTTT. It codes for CASSPPGLAGATEDTQYF.

The CDR3 nucleotides read TGTGCCAGCAGTGACACCTCGGGACAGCTTCTTAACTATGGCTACACCTTC. The encoded protein is CASSDTSGQLLNYGYTF. The chain joins TRBV25-1 to TRBJ1-2; 7 bases are a match to TRBD1. Germline CDR1 MGHDK, CDR2 SYGVNS. The CDR3 is 17 residues long. Trimming cost V 3 bases and J 1 base; bases outside gene matches: 11.

The chain links TRBV5-4 to TRBJ1-2, with 9 positions matching TRBD1. Germline assignment: CDR1 SGHNT and CDR2 YYREEE (reference sequence). With 1 base clipped from V and 6 bases from J, the junction kept 4 bases outside the gene matches. CDR3 length equals 14 residues. As DNA, the CDR3 is TGTGCCAGCAGCTTGAGGACAGGGGCGAATGGCTACACCTTC. This sequence encodes CASSLRTGANGYTF.

V is TRBV11-3 and J is TRBJ1-6; TRBD1 agrees at 9 bases. The junction had 1 base not matched to a gene; V was cut back by 5 bases and J by 8 bases. Germline lookup yields CDR1 SGHNT and CDR2 YENEEA. This CDR3 is 13 amino acids long. The CDR3 DNA sequence: TGTGCCAGCAGCCGGACAGGGGATTCACCCCTCCACTTT. Its translation: CASSRTGDSPLHF. The whole variable domain, remainder taken from reference TRBV11-3 and TRBJ1-6, is EAGVVQSPRYKIIEKKQPVAFWCNPISGHNTLYWYLQNLGQGPELLIRYENEEAVDDSQLPKDRFSAERLKGVDSTLKIQPAELGDSAVYLCASSRTGDSPLHFGNGTRLTVT.

The J gene is TRBJ2-5, the V gene TRBV11-2, with D maybe TRBD2 (6 bases). The CDR3 consists of 14 residues. Germline lookup yields CDR1 SGHAT and CDR2 FQNNGV. With 3 bases removed from V and 5 bases from J, the gap between germline ends came to 13 bases. The chain's CDR3 is CASSLGGAGETQYF. The CDR3 bases are TGTGCCAGCAGCTTGGGCGGGGCGGGGGAGACCCAGTACTTC. Combining the CDR3 with reference TRBV11-2 and TRBJ2-5 gives the whole variable domain EAGVAQSPRYKIIEKRQSVAFWCNPISGHATLYWYQQILGQGPKLLIQFQNNGVVDDSQLPKDRFSAERLKGVDSTLKIQPAKLEDSAVYLCASSLGGAGETQYFGPGTRLLVL.

This chain joins TRBV7-2 and TRBJ2-3, with D maybe TRBD2 (5 bases). V lost 1 base and J 5 bases, leaving 7 bases between the germline ends. Germline CDR1 reads SGHTA; CDR2 reads FQGNSA. CDR3 length equals 13 residues. This CDR3 is CASSLDRGDTQYF. The CDR3 DNA reads as TGTGCCAGCAGCTTAGATCGGGGAGATACGCAGTATTTT.

This chain uses TRBV2 with TRBJ1-4, with D uncertain. The CDR3 sequence is 13 residues long. CDR1 and CDR2 (germline): SNHLY, FYNNEI. V lost 0 bases to trimming and J lost 11 bases, with 10 bases between them. The CDR3 region has the DNA TGTGCCAGCAGTGAAGCTGATCCCGTGAAACTGTTTTTT. Protein product: CASSEADPVKLFF.

This chain connects TRBV19 to TRBJ2-1; D may be TRBD2 (5 bases). Germline V CDR1 and CDR2: LNHDA, SQIVND (reference sequence). Trimming removed 8 bases from V and 4 bases from J, with 9 bases in between. This CDR3 region has 12 residues. The CDR3 here is CASHGNYNEQFF. The CDR3 nucleotides are TGTGCCAGTCACGGGAATTACAATGAGCAGTTCTTC.

The rearrangement joins TRBV6-2 or TRBV6-3 to TRBJ2-3; unclear D gene. Trimming stripped 0 bases from V and 1 base from J, with 8 bases between. From germline, CDR1 is MNHEY and CDR2 SVGEGT. The CDR3 extends over 15 amino acids. The CDR3 sequence: CASSYSFTGTDTQYF. DNA of the CDR3: TGTGCCAGCAGTTACTCCTTCACGGGCACAGATACGCAGTATTTT.

This clone has just one count. V and J are TRBV30 and TRBJ2-2; D gene unclear. The CDR3 is 14 residues long. V shed 0 bases and J shed 1 base, with 6 bases lying between them. CDR1 GTSNPN and CDR2 SVGIG come from the germline V gene (reference sequence). This CDR3 is CAWSVTVNTGELFF. In nucleotides, the CDR3 is TGTGCCTGGAGTGTAACTGTGAACACCGGGGAGCTGTTTTTT.

This chain links TRBV11-2 with TRBJ1-2; 9 nucleotides line up with TRBD1. Trimming at V came to 7 bases and at J to 7 bases, leaving 7 bases not matched to a gene. Germline loops: CDR1 SGHAT, CDR2 FQNNGV. The CDR3 loop spans 13 amino acids. This chain's CDR3 is CASTFTGGGGYTF. DNA for the CDR3: TGTGCCAGCACCTTCACAGGGGGCGGTGGCTACACCTTC.

The chain carries TRBV6-2 or TRBV6-3 and TRBJ1-1, with TRBD1 as a possible D gene (5 bases). Trimming cost V 2 bases and J 3 bases, with 16 bases left between them. Germline assignment: CDR1 MNHEY and CDR2 SVGEGT. The CDR3 spans 16 residues. The CDR3 nucleotides read TGTGCCAGCAGTTACGAGTTAATGGGGGGTGACACTGAAGCTTTCTTT. Its protein is CASSYELMGGDTEAFF.

The chain links TRBV28 to TRBJ2-3; 8 positions agree with TRBD2. The CDR3 runs 15 residues. Trimming took 3 bases from V and 5 from J; bases not matched to a gene: 7. Germline CDR1 MDHEN, CDR2 SYDVKM. The CDR3 DNA is TGTGCCAGCAGTTTTACGGGGGGGGCGGAAGATACGCAGTATTTT. Amino acids: CASSFTGGAEDTQYF. Full variable domain (missing parts from reference TRBV28 and TRBJ2-3): DVKVTQSSRYLVKRTGEKVFLECVQDMDHENMFWYRQDPGLGLRLIYFSYDVKMKEKGDIPEGYSVSREKKERFSLILESASTNQTSMYLCASSFTGGAEDTQYFGPGTRLTVL.

The CDR3 DNA is TGTGCCAGCAGTTCGGACAGGCTGTGGGGCTACACCTTC. Amino acid sequence: CASSSDRLWGYTF. This chain joins TRBV5-8 and TRBJ1-2; 7 positions agree with TRBD1. Germline assignment: CDR1 SGHTS and CDR2 YDEGEE. The V gene end was trimmed by 5 bases and the J gene end by 8 bases; junction bases not matched to a gene: 9. The CDR3 consists of 13 residues. The whole variable domain, remainder taken from reference TRBV5-8 and TRBJ1-2, is EAGVTQSPTHLIKTRGQQATLRCSPISGHTSVYWYQQALGLGLQFLLWYDEGEERNRGNFPPRFSGRQFPNYSSELNVNALELEDSALYLCASSSDRLWGYTFGSGTRLTVV.

This chain uses TRBV15 with TRBJ1-1; possibly TRBD1 for D (5 bases). Germline V gives CDR1 LNHNV, CDR2 YYDKDF (reference sequence). Deletions cut 6 bases from V and 6 bases from J, with 17 bases between. CDR3 length: 14 amino acids. The CDR3 nucleotides read TGTGCCACCAGTCCTGGGAGAACGGGGGCTGAAGCTTTCTTT. Amino acids: CATSPGRTGAEAFF.

The V gene is TRBV4-1, the J gene TRBJ1-1; D not resolved. Trimming pared 0 bases from V and 0 bases from J, leaving 20 bases between. CDR3 length: 19 amino acids. CDR1 and CDR2 from the germline V gene are MGHRA and YSYEKL. The CDR3 region is CASSQDPLGILAMNTEAFF. CDR3 DNA sequence: TGCGCCAGCAGCCAAGATCCTCTAGGGATTTTAGCAATGAACACTGAAGCTTTCTTT.

This chain joins TRBV7-8 and TRBJ1-2; D remains unclear. The V end was cut by 7 bases, the J end by 9 bases, with 18 bases between. This CDR3 has 13 residues. Germline-derived CDR1 and CDR2 are SGHVS and FQNEAQ. CDR3 residues: CASNSPAGGRYTF. The DNA of the CDR3 is TGTGCCAGCAACTCTCCCGCGGGAGGCCGCTACACCTTC. The entire variable domain, with the rest obtained from reference TRBV7-8 and TRBJ1-2, is as follows: GAGVSQSPRYKVAKRGQDVALRCDPISGHVSLFWYQQALGQGPEFLTYFQNEAQLDKSGLPSDRFFAERPEGSVSTLKIQRTQQEDSAVYLCASNSPAGGRYTFGSGTRLTVV.

This chain connects TRBV5-1 to TRBJ2-5, with D hard to call. Germline assignment: CDR1 SGHRS and CDR2 YFSETQ. The CDR3 contains 12 residues. Trimming removed 5 bases from V and 2 bases from J, with 7 bases in between. CDR3 loop: CASSRTQETQYF. CDR3 coding DNA: TGCGCCAGCAGTCGTACTCAAGAGACCCAGTACTTC.

This rearrangement joins TRBV6-4 to TRBJ2-2; possibly TRBD1 for D (5 bases). Germline V lookup: CDR1 MRHNA, CDR2 SNTAGT. Trimming left V 0 bases short and J 6 bases short, with 8 bases between. The CDR3 runs 14 residues. CDR3 sequence (DNA): TGTGCCAGCAGTGACTCGGAAGGGGCCGGGGAGCTGTTTTTT. Encoded protein: CASSDSEGAGELFF.